This T cell receptor beta chain was obtained from a study of T cells in Graves' hyperthyroidism and ophthalmopathy. The sample holds many counts of this clonotype. Researchers amplified the TCR beta CDR3 regions from RNA transcripts. When the TCR CDR3 underwent first-round RT-PCR, the HTBI primer set was used. TCRdb called the multiplex PCR reads again in MiXCR, with one record for every CDR3 protein. This sample yields approximately 610,000 distinct CDR3 sequences, of which over 15% are seen a single time; 18% belongs to the top ten. With a duration under 2 months, the hyperthyroidism was newly diagnosed in patients aged 18 to 65. Losses at the gene ends were 0 bases for V and 10 bases for J; bases not matched to a gene: 3. Germline V lookup: CDR1 LGHDT, CDR2 YNNKEL (reference sequence). The CDR3 is made up of 13 amino acids.

The J gene is TRBJ2-1, the V gene TRBV3-1; TRBD2 aligns across 7 bases. This clonotype originated in a woman aged 18-29 years with Graves' hyperthyroidism. The specimen sequenced was blood. The CDR3 coding sequence is TGTGCCAGCAGCCAAGATTGGCGGGGGGAGCAGTTCTTC. Residues: CASSQDWRGEQFF.